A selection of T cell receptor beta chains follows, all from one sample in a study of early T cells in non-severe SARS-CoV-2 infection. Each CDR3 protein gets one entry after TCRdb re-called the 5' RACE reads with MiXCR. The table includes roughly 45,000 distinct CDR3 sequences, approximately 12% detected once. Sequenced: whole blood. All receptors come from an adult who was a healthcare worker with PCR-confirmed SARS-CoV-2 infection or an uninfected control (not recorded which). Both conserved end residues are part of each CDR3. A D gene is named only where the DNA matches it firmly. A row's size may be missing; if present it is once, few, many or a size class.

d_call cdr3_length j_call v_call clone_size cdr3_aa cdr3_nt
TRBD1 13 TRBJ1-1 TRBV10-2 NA CASRPDRITEAFF TGCGCCAGCAGACCGGACAGGATCACTGAAGCTTTCTTT
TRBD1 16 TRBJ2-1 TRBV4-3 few CASSQAATGTYNEQFF TGCGCCAGCAGCCAGGCGGCGACAGGGACGTACAATGAGCAGTTCTTC
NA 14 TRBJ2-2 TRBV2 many CASSESSNTGELFF TGTGCCAGCAGTGAGTCATCGAACACCGGGGAGCTGTTTTTT
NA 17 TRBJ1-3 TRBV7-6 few CASSPSSRGAFGNTIYF TGTGCCAGCAGCCCCAGCTCTCGGGGGGCGTTTGGAAACACCATATATTTT
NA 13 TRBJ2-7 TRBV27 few CASGPGSSYEQYF TGTGCCAGCGGTCCGGGATCAAGCTACGAGCAGTACTTC
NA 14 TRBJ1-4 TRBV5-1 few CASSSGAFNEKLFF TGCGCCAGCAGCTCGGGGGCGTTTAATGAAAAACTGTTTTTT
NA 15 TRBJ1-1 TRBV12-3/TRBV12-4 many CASSPQGHPNTEAFF TGTGCCAGCAGTCCTCAAGGACACCCAAACACTGAAGCTTTCTTT
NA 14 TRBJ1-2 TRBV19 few CASTYVTGAYGYTF TGTGCCAGTACCTACGTCACAGGTGCCTATGGCTACACCTTC
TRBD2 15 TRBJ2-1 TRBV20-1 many CSAGGGLAGAYEQFF TGCAGTGCTGGCGGTGGACTAGCGGGAGCCTACGAGCAGTTCTTC
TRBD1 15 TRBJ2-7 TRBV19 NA CASKIQGTGHNEQYF TGTGCCAGTAAGATTCAGGGGACAGGGCACAACGAGCAGTACTTC
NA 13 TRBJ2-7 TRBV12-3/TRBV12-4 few CASSLVGSYEQYF TGTGCCAGCAGCCTCGTGGGATCCTACGAGCAGTACTTC
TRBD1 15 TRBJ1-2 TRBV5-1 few CASRLTGTGVYGYTF TGCGCCAGCAGATTGACCGGGACAGGGGTCTATGGCTACACCTTC
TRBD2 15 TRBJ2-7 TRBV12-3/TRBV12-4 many CASSRTSGSPYEQYF TGTGCCAGCAGTCGGACTAGCGGGAGCCCCTACGAGCAGTACTTC
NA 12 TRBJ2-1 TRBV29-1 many CSDNSFYNEQFF TGCAGCGATAACAGTTTCTACAATGAGCAGTTCTTC
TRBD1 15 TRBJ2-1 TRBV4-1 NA CASSQAGTGGGEQFF TGCGCCAGCAGCCAAGCGGGGACAGGGGGCGGGGAGCAGTTCTTC
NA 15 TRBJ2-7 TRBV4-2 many CASSQERRVSYEQYF TGTGCCAGCAGCCAAGAGCGCAGGGTCTCCTACGAGCAGTACTTC
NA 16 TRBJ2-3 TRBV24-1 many CATSDRGASSTDTQYF TGTGCCACCAGTGATAGGGGGGCCTCTAGCACAGATACGCAGTATTTT
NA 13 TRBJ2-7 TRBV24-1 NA CATSAGSGYEQYF TGTGCCACCAGTGCAGGGTCGGGCTACGAGCAGTACTTC
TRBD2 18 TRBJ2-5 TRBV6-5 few CASSYSNYGTSGEETQYF TGTGCCAGCAGTTACTCGAATTACGGGACTAGCGGGGAAGAGACCCAGTACTTC
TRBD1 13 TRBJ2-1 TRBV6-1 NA CASTMTGSDEQFF TGTGCCAGCACTATGACAGGGAGCGATGAGCAGTTCTTC
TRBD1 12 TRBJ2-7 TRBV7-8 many CATGQGRDEQYF TGTGCCACAGGACAGGGCCGCGACGAGCAGTACTTC
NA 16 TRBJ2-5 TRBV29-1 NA CSVEDISPNFQETQYF TGCAGCGTTGAAGATATTTCTCCCAATTTCCAAGAGACCCAGTACTTC
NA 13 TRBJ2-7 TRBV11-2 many CASSSGYSYEQYF TGTGCCAGCAGCTCGGGGTACTCCTACGAGCAGTACTTC
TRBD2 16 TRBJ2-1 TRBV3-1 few CASSQDGRGAYNEQFF TGTGCCAGCAGCCAAGACGGACGGGGGGCCTACAATGAGCAGTTCTTC
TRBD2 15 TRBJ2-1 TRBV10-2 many CASSGDRGGADEQFF TGCGCCAGCAGTGGAGACCGCGGGGGGGCAGATGAGCAGTTCTTC
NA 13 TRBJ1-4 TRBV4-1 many CASSQGEVSRLFF TGCGCCAGCAGCCAAGGGGAGGTCAGTCGGCTGTTTTTT
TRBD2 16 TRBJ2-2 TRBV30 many CAWMPAGRAYTGELFF TGTGCCTGGATGCCAGCGGGGAGGGCCTATACCGGGGAGCTGTTTTTT
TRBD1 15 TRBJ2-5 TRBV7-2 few CASSLNGQGRETQYF TGTGCCAGCAGCCTAAACGGACAGGGCCGAGAGACCCAGTACTTC
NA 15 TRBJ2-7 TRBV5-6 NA CASSLVGRDSYEQYF TGTGCCAGCAGCTTGGTGGGACGGGACTCCTACGAGCAGTACTTC
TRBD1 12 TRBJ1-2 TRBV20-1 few CSAETGSYGYTF TGCAGTGCAGAGACAGGGTCCTATGGCTACACCTTC
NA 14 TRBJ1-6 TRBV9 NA CASSVRFNNSPLHF TGTGCCAGCAGCGTTAGGTTTAATAATTCACCCCTCCACTTT
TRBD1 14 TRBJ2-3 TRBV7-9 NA CASSKGTAGDTQYF TGTGCCAGCAGCAAAGGGACAGCTGGAGATACGCAGTATTTT
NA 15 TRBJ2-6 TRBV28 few CASSFRGPGANVLTF TGTGCCAGCAGTTTTCGGGGACCAGGGGCCAACGTCCTGACTTTC
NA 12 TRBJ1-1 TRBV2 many CARGQMNTEAFF TGTGCCAGAGGACAAATGAACACTGAAGCTTTCTTT
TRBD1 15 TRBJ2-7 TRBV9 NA CASSAPGTGVLEQYF TGTGCCAGCAGCGCTCCCGGGACAGGGGTGCTCGAGCAGTACTTC
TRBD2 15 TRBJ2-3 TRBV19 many CASSTGTSSINTQYF TGTGCCAGTAGTACCGGGACTAGCAGCATAAATACGCAGTATTTT
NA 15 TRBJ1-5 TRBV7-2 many CASSLGGIGNQPQHF TGTGCCAGCAGCTTAGGGGGGATTGGCAATCAGCCCCAGCATTTT
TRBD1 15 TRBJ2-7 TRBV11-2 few CASSSSGTEFYEQYF TGTGCCAGCAGCTCCTCCGGGACAGAATTCTACGAGCAGTACTTC
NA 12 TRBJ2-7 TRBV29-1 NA CSVVYGPYEQYF TGCAGCGTTGTTTACGGACCCTACGAGCAGTACTTC
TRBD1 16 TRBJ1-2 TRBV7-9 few CASIITSGTDFDGYTF TGTGCCAGCATCATTACCAGCGGGACAGATTTTGACGGCTACACCTTC
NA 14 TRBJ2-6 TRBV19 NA CASSPDSGANVLTF TGTGCCAGTAGTCCTGATTCTGGGGCCAACGTCCTGACTTTC
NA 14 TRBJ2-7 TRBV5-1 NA CASSLEGDRRWQYF TGCGCCAGCAGCTTGGAGGGCGATCGGAGGTGGCAGTACTTC
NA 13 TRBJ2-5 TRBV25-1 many CASSETGQETQYF TGTGCCAGCAGTGAGACGGGACAAGAGACCCAGTACTTC
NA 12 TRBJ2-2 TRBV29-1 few CSVEAGAGELFF TGCAGCGTTGAAGCGGGTGCCGGGGAGCTGTTTTTT
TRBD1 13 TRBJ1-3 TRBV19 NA CASSDRDENTIYF TGTGCCAGTAGCGACAGGGATGAAAACACCATATATTTT
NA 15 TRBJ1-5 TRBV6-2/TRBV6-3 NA CASSPKQGLNQPQHF TGTGCCAGCAGCCCGAAACAGGGTCTCAATCAGCCCCAGCATTTT
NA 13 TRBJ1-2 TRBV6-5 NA CASSGPPLYGYTF TGTGCCAGCTCCGGGCCACCCCTCTATGGCTACACCTTC
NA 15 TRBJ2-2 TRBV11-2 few CASSLRGAITGELFF TGTGCCAGCAGCTTACGGGGGGCGATCACCGGGGAGCTGTTTTTT